This TCR beta chain was identified in a study of tissue T cells after allogeneic stem cell transplantation. This clone occurred a few times. Gene names and germline match the mouse. The read gets to within 1 residue of the CDR3 end, and the germline J gene fills in the rest. Noted time point: mouse harvest day 14 after allogeneic transplant. Mouse grafts combined 10^7 T-cell-depleted bone marrow cells with 10^6 splenic CD5+ T cells. Mice had MHC-mismatched B6 into BALB/c GVHD, sampled day 7 or 14. The CDR3 is made up of 15 amino acids. The V gene's germline CDR1 is SGHSA and CDR2 FRNQAP. The junction had 1 base not matched to a gene; V was cut back by 1 base and J by 1 base. Sequencing was performed with immunoSEQ multiplex PCR; in TCRdb, only in-frame clones are kept and a portion is missing. The top ten hold about 3.3% of the sample, which has 7,000 to 9,500 clones, 34% seen once.

J is TRBJ2-5 and V is TRBV16, with 8 nucleotides matching TRBD2. The receptor was derived from a female BALB/c mouse given C57BL/6 T cells with graft-versus-host disease after an allogeneic hematopoietic cell transplant. Sequenced sample: skin. Partial CDR3 DNA: TGTGCAAGCAGCTTAGTCTGGGGGGACCAAGACACCCAGTAC. Translating it yields CASSLVWGDQDTQY. The CDR3 in full is CASSLVWGDQDTQYF.